Listed here is a single T cell receptor (beta chain). Its antigen is unknown. Documented time point: week 3, after first cycle of checkpoint inhibitor. Disease control meant complete response, partial response or stable disease at 12 weeks. This sample is drawn from a study of blood T cell dynamics during melanoma immunotherapy. In the study overall: Patients with metastatic melanoma got pembrolizumab or nivolumab-ipilimumab as first-line care.

The germline V gene has CDR1 LNHDA and CDR2 SQIVND (reference sequence). Trimming shortened V by 5 bases and J by 4 bases, and 14 bases separated the two germline ends. The CDR3 consists of 15 residues. A fixed DNA input of about 320 ng was used per bulk PBMC sample. Using immunoSEQ multiplex PCR, the repertoire was profiled, and TCRdb retains in-frame clones only, with some absent. The table lists 8,500 to 13,000 clones, 85% to 90% of them singletons, with about 6.9% in the top ten. Study-level results: Clones driving repertoire changes may be melanoma-specific or general immune activation.

This TCR came from a human donor with melanoma. V usage is TRBV19 and J usage is TRBJ2-2, with D perhaps given as TRBD1 or TRBD2 (6 bases each). Material: blood, obtained from a patient treated with checkpoint blockade. CDR3 amino acids: CASSSPQGGTGELFF. CDR3 coding DNA: TGTGCCAGTAGTTCCCCACAGGGAGGCACCGGGGAGCTGTTTTTT.